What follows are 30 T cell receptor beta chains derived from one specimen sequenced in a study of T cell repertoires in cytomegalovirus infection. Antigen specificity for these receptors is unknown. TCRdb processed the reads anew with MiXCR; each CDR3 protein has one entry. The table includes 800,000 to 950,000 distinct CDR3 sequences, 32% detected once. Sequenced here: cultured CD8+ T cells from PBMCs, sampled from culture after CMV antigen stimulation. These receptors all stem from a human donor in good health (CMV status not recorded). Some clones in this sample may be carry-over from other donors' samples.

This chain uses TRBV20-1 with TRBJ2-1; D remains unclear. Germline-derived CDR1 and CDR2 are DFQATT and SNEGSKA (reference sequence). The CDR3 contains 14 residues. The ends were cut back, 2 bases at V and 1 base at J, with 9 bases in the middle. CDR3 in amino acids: CSARQARSYNEQFF. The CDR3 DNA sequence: TGCAGTGCTAGACAGGCAAGATCCTACAATGAGCAGTTCTTC.

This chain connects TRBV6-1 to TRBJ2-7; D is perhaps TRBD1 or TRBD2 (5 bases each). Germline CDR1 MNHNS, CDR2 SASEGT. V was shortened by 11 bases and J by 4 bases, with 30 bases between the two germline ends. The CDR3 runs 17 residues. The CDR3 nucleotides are TGTGCCGGAAAGGAAGACTCTCATCCGGGACGGACTTACGAGCAGTACTTC. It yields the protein CAGKEDSHPGRTYEQYF.

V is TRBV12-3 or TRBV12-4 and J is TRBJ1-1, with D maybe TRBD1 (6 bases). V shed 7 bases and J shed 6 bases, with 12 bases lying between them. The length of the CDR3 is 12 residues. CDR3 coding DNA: TGTGCCAGCAACGGGGAGGGGGCTGAAGCTTTCTTT. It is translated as CASNGEGAEAFF.

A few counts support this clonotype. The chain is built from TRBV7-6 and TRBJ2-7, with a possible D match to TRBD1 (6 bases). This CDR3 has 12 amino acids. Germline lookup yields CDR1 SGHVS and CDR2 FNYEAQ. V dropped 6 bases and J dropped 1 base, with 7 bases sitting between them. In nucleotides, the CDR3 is TGTGCCAGCAGAGGGGGATCCTACGAGCAGTACTTC. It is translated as CASRGGSYEQYF.

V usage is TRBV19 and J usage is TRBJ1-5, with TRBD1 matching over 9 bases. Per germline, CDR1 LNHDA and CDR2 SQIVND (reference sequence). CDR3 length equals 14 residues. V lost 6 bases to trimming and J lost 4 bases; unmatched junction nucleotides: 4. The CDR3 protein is CASRDRGPNQPQHF. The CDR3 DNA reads TGTGCCAGTAGGGACAGGGGCCCAAATCAGCCCCAGCATTTT.

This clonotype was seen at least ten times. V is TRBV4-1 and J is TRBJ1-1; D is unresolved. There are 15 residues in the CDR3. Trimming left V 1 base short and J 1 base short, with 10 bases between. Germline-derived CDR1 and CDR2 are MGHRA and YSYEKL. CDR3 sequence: CASSQVPKGNTEAFF. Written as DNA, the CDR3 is TGCGCCAGCAGCCAAGTTCCGAAGGGGAACACTGAAGCTTTCTTT.

This chain's CDR3 is CASSLGGSFYEAFF. DNA for the CDR3: TGTGCCAGCAGCTTAGGAGGCAGCTTTTATGAAGCTTTCTTT. The V gene is TRBV7-9, the J gene TRBJ1-1; no firm D call. CDR1 and CDR2 (germline): SEHNR, FQNEAQ (reference sequence). CDR3 length: 14 residues. Trimming took off 1 base at V and 7 bases at J, with 13 bases between the two ends. The full variable domain, completed using reference TRBV7-9 and TRBJ1-1, is DTGVSQNPRHKITKRGQNVTFRCDPISEHNRLYWYRQTLGQGPEFLTYFQNEAQLEKSRLLSDRFSAERPKGSFSTLEIQRTEQGDSAMYLCASSLGGSFYEAFFGQGTRLTVV.

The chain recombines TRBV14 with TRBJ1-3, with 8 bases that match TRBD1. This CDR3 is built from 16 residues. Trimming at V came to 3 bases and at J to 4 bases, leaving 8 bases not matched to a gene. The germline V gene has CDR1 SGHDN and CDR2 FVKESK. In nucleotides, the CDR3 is TGTGCCAGCAGCCAGGCCTTCGACAGGGGAGGAAACACCATATATTTT. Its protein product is CASSQAFDRGGNTIYF. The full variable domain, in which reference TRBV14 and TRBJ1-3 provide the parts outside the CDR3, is EAGVTQFPSHSVIEKGQTVTLRCDPISGHDNLYWYRRVMGKEIKFLLHFVKESKQDESGMPNNRFLAERTGGTYSTLKVQPAELEDSGVYFCASSQAFDRGGNTIYFGEGSWLTVV.

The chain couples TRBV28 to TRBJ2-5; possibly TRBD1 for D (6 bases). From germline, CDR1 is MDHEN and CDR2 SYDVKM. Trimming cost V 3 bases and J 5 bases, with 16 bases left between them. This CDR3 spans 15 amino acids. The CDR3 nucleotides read TGTGCCAGCAGTTTTCGGCGGACAGTCGTGGAGACCCAGTACTTC. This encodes CASSFRRTVVETQYF.

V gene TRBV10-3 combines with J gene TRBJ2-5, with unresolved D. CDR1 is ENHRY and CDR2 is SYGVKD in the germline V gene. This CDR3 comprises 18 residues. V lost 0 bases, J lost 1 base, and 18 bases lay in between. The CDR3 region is CAISESTLNTVGQETQYF. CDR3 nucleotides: TGTGCCATCAGTGAGTCGACACTTAACACAGTCGGCCAAGAGACCCAGTACTTC.

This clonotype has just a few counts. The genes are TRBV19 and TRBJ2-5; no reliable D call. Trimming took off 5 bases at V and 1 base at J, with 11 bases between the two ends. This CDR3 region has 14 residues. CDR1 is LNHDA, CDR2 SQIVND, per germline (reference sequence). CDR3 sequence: CASSLEHPQETQYF. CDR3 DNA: TGTGCCAGTAGTCTGGAGCACCCCCAAGAGACCCAGTACTTC.

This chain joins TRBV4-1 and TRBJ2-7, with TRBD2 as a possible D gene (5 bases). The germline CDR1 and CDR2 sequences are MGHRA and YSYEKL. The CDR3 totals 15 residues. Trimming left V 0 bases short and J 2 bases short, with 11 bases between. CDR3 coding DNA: TGCGCCAGCAGCCAAGAAGGTGAGGGCACCTACGAGCAGTACTTC. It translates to CASSQEGEGTYEQYF.

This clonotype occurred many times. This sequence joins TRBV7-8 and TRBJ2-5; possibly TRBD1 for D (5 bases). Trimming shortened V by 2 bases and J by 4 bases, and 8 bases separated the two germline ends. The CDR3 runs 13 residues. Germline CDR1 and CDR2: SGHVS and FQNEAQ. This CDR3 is CASSLSGRETQYF. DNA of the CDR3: TGTGCCAGCAGCTTATCAGGGCGAGAGACCCAGTACTTC.

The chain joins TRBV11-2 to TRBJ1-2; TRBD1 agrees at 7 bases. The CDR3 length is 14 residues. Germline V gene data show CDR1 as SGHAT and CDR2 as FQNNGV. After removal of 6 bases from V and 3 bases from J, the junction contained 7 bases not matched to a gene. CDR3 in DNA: TGTGCCAGCAGAGACCCCGGACAGGACTATGGCTACACCTTC. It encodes CASRDPGQDYGYTF.

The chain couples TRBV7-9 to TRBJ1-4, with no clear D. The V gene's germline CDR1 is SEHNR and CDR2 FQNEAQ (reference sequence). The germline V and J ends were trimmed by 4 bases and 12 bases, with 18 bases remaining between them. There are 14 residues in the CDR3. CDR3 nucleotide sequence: TGTGCCAGCAGCTCCCCCGGGGAGCCTGTCGAACTGTTTTTT. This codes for CASSSPGEPVELFF.

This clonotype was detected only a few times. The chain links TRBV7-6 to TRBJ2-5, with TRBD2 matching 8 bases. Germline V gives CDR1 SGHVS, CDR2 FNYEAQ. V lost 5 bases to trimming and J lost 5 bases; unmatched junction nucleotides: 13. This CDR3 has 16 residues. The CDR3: CASSQGLEGFRETQYF. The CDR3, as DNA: TGTGCCAGCAGCCAGGGACTAGAGGGGTTCAGGGAGACCCAGTACTTC.

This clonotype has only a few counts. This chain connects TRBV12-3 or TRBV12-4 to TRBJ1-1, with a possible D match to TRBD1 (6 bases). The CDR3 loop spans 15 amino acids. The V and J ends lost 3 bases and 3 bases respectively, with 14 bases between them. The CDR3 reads CASSLNTRGHTEAFF. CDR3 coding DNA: TGTGCCAGCAGTTTGAACACCCGGGGGCACACTGAAGCTTTCTTT.

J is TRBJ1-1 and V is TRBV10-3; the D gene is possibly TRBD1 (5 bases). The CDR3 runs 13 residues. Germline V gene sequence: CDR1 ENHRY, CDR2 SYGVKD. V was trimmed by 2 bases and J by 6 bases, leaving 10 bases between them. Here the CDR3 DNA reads TGTGCCATCAGTGAGCCCACAGGACCTGAAGCTTTCTTT. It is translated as CAISEPTGPEAFF.

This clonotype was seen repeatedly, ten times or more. This CDR3 reads CASSRPGTSGAYNEQFF. Written as DNA, the CDR3 is TGTGCCAGCAGCAGGCCCGGGACTAGCGGGGCCTACAATGAGCAGTTCTTC. This chain connects TRBV6-1 to TRBJ2-1; 13 bases are a match to TRBD2. The CDR3 is made up of 17 amino acids. V lost 6 bases and J lost 2; bases outside the gene matches: 7. CDR1 and CDR2 (germline): MNHNS, SASEGT.

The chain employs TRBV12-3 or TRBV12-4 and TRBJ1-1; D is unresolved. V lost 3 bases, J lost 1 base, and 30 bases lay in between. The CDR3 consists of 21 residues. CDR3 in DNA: TGTGCCAGCAGTTTTTTCGCGGAGACCCCGAAATGGGTTACCGGGAACACTGAAGCTTTCTTT. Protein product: CASSFFAETPKWVTGNTEAFF.

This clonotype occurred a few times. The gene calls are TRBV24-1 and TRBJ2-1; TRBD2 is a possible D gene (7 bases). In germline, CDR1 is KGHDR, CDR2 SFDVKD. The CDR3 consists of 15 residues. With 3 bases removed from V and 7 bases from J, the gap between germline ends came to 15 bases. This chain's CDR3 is CATSDLVGGPNEQFF. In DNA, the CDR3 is TGTGCCACCAGTGATCTTGTGGGGGGGCCGAATGAGCAGTTCTTC.

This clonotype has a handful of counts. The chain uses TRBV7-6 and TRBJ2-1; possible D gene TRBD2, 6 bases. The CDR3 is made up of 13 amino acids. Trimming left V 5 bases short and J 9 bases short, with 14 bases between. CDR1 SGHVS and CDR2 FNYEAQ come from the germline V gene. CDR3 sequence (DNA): TGTGCCAGCAGCCTCTCCGGGGGACGTGAGCAGTTCTTC. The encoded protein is CASSLSGGREQFF.

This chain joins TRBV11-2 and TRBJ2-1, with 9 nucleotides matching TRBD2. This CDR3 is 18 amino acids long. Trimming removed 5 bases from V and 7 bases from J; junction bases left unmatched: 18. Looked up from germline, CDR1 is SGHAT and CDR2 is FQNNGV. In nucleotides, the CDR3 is TGTGCCAGCAGCCACCTACGGAGTAGCGGGGGCCTTTATAATGAGCAGTTCTTC. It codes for CASSHLRSSGGLYNEQFF.

The CDR3 DNA reads TGTGCCAGCAGCACTGTTCGCCCACCCGACGTATTGGCCTGTGCAACTAATGAAAAACTGTTTTTT. Its protein product is CASSTVRPPDVLACATNEKLFF. The rearrangement links TRBV5-4 to TRBJ1-4, with unresolved D. The CDR3 consists of 22 residues. V was trimmed by 4 bases and J by 0 bases, leaving 31 bases between them. Per germline, CDR1 SGHNT and CDR2 YYREEE (reference sequence).

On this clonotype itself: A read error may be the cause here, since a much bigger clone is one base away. CDR3 DNA: TGTGCCAACAGTTCCGGGACAGGACCACAAGAGACCCAGTACTTC. This codes for CANSSGTGPQETQYF. The chain uses TRBV7-9 and TRBJ2-5, with TRBD1 identical over 8 bases. V shed 10 bases and J 2 bases; nucleotides not matched to a gene: 12. The CDR3 extends over 15 amino acids. The germline V gene encodes CDR1 SEHNR and CDR2 FQNEAQ (reference sequence).

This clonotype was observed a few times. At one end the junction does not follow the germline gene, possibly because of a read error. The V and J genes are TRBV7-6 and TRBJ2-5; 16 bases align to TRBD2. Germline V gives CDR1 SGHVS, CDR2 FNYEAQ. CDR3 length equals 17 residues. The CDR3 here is CASSFGTSGGALETQYF. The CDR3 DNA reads TGTGCTAGCAGCTTCGGGACTAGCGGGGGGGCTTTGGAGACCCAGTACTTC.

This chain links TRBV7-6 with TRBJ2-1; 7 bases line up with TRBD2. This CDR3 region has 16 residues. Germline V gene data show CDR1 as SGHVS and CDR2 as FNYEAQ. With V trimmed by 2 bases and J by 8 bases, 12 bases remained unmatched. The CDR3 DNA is TGTGCCAGCAGCTTATCAGCGGGATACGTTTTGTATGAGCAGTTCTTC. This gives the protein CASSLSAGYVLYEQFF.

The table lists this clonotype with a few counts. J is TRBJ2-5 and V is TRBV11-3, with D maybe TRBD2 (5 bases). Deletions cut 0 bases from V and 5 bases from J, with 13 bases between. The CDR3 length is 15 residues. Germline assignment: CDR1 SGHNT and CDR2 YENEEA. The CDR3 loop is CASSLDGSWEETQYF. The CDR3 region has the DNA TGTGCCAGCAGCTTAGACGGTAGCTGGGAGGAGACCCAGTACTTC.

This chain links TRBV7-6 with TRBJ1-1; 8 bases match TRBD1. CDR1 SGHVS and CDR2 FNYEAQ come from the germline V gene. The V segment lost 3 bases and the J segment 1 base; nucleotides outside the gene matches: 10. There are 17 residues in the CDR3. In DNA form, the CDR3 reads TGTGCCAGCAGCTTGGGTCGAACAGGGGGAAGGAACACTGAAGCTTTCTTT. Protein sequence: CASSLGRTGGRNTEAFF. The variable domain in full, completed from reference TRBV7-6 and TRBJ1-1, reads GAGVSQSPRYKVTKRGQDVALRCDPISGHVSLYWYRQALGQGPEFLTYFNYEAQQDKSGLPNDRFSAERPEGSISTLTIQRTEQRDSAMYRCASSLGRTGGRNTEAFFGQGTRLTVV.

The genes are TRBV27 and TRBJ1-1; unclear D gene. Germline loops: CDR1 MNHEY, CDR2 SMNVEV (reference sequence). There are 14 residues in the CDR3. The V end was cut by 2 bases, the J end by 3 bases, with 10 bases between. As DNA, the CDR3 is TGTGCCAGCAGTTTAGCGGGGTGGTACACTGAAGCTTTCTTT. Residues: CASSLAGWYTEAFF.